Below, one TCR beta chain is given with its context. TCRdb itself ran the PCR reads through MiXCR, one entry per CDR3 protein. The sample carries tens of thousands of distinct CDR3 sequences, 58% recorded once. The sample originates from a study of vaccination and CD4 T cells after COVID-19. Trimming shortened V by 2 bases and J by 2 bases, and 14 bases separated the two germline ends. The CDR3 length is 16 residues. Germline values: CDR1 MNHEY, CDR2 SVGEGT. The TCR comes from a human donor who had recovered from COVID-19. The source material was CD4+ T cells from blood, sampled before SARS-CoV-2 vaccination. This chain joins TRBV6-2 or TRBV6-3 and TRBJ2-3; D gene ambiguous. DNA of the CDR3: TGTGCCAGCAGTTACAAGGGCAAGCTATACACAGATACGCAGTATTTT. Translating gives CASSYKGKLYTDTQYF.